The 17 T cell receptor beta chains below were found in one sample sequenced in a study of blood T cell repertoires in COVID-19. Repertoires were generated with immunoSEQ multiplex PCR, while TCRdb's copy carries only in-frame clones and drops some. The table has just under 30,000 clones, around 91% seen once; the top ten hold around a sixth. Sequencing was done on a sample of peripheral blood. All receptors derive from a man older than 75 with acute or convalescent COVID-19.

The CDR3 protein is CASSAGWTQYF. Written as DNA, the CDR3 is TGTGCCAGCAGTGCAGGATGGACCCAGTACTTC. The chain combines TRBV12-3 or TRBV12-4 with TRBJ2-5; D is unclear. Between the trimmed V and J ends, which lost 5 bases and 7 bases, there was a span of 8 bases. This CDR3 comprises 11 residues.

This chain links TRBV18 with TRBJ1-3, with 9 bases fitting TRBD1. The CDR3 loop spans 15 amino acids. CDR1 KGHSH and CDR2 LQKENI come from the germline V gene. V shed 3 bases, J shed 3 bases, and the junction held 3 bases outside the gene matches. The CDR3 reads CASSPGQGGGNTIYF. The CDR3, as DNA: TGTGCCAGCTCACCGGGACAGGGAGGTGGAAACACCATATATTTT.

The chain combines TRBV5-1 with TRBJ1-2; D is ambiguous. The CDR3 sequence is 14 residues long. Germline CDR1 reads SGHRS; CDR2 reads YFSETQ. V lost 1 base, J lost 2 bases, and 9 bases lay in between. CDR3 amino acids: CASSLNGENYGYTF. Written as DNA, the CDR3 is TGCGCCAGCAGCTTGAACGGGGAGAACTATGGCTACACCTTC. The variable domain in full, completed from reference TRBV5-1 and TRBJ1-2, reads KAGVTQTPRYLIKTRGQQVTLSCSPISGHRSVSWYQQTPGQGLQFLFEYFSETQRNKGNFPGRFSGRQFSNSRSEMNVSTLELGDSALYLCASSLNGENYGYTFGSGTRLTVV.

The chain couples TRBV7-6 to TRBJ2-2; possible D gene TRBD1, 6 bases. The CDR3 contains 15 residues. V lost 6 bases and J lost 0, with 11 bases in between. Germline CDR1 SGHVS, CDR2 FNYEAQ. CDR3 nucleotide sequence: TGTGCCAGCAGACCAGGGGCCGCGAACACCGGGGAGCTGTTTTTT. The encoded protein is CASRPGAANTGELFF.

The chain recombines TRBV27 with TRBJ1-5; D not certain. V shed 4 bases and J shed 5 bases, with 12 bases lying between them. The CDR3 runs to 14 residues. The germline gives CDR1 MNHEY, CDR2 SMNVEV (reference sequence). The CDR3 loop is CASSSHRGDQPQHF. The CDR3 DNA is TGTGCCAGCAGTTCCCACCGGGGTGATCAGCCCCAGCATTTT.

This chain connects TRBV19 to TRBJ2-7; 7 bases align to TRBD1. CDR1 is LNHDA, CDR2 SQIVND, per germline (reference sequence). There are 14 residues in the CDR3. V shed 8 bases, J shed 2 bases, and the junction held 9 bases outside the gene matches. The CDR3 DNA follows: TGTGCCAGTGGCAACCCGGGACAGACCTACGAGCAGTACTTC. This gives the protein CASGNPGQTYEQYF.

The chain employs TRBV9 and TRBJ1-2; 8 nucleotides align to TRBD1. CDR1 SGDLS and CDR2 YYNGEE come from the germline V gene. This CDR3 contains 14 residues. Trimming cost V 8 bases and J 9 bases; bases outside gene matches: 15. The CDR3 loop reads CASSQGASPGRYTF. In nucleotides, the CDR3 is TGTGCCAGTTCCCAGGGGGCCAGCCCTGGGCGCTACACCTTC.

J is TRBJ1-2 and V is TRBV2, with D possibly being TRBD1 (5 bases). Germline values: CDR1 SNHLY, CDR2 FYNNEI. Deletions cut 4 bases from V and 2 bases from J, with 8 bases between. The CDR3 sequence is 13 residues long. CDR3 coding DNA: TGTGCCAGCAGTGTCGACAGAAACTATGGCTACACCTTC. Translation gives CASSVDRNYGYTF. The full variable domain, its missing parts supplied by reference TRBV2 and TRBJ1-2, is EPEVTQTPSHQVTQMGQEVILRCVPISNHLYFYWYRQILGQKVEFLVSFYNNEISEKSEIFDDQFSVERPDGSNFTLKIRSTKLEDSAMYFCASSVDRNYGYTFGSGTRLTVV.

The chain is built from TRBV19 and TRBJ1-6; D is unclear. The germline CDR1 and CDR2 sequences are LNHDA and SQIVND (reference sequence). V was shortened by 7 bases and J by 7 bases, with 14 bases between the two germline ends. CDR3 size: 14 residues. DNA for the CDR3: TGTGCCAGTACCCCCGCCGCGGGGAATTCACCCCTCCACTTT. It translates to CASTPAAGNSPLHF.

The rearrangement joins TRBV5-4 to TRBJ1-2; weak D call: TRBD1 (6 bases). Trimming removed 3 bases from V and 4 bases from J, with 19 bases in between. The germline V gene encodes CDR1 SGHNT and CDR2 YYREEE (reference sequence). The CDR3 has 16 residues. CDR3 DNA sequence: TGTGCCAGCAGCTGGGGGGGCGGAGGGTTTGGCTATGGCTACACCTTC. This encodes CASSWGGGGFGYGYTF. The entire variable domain, with the rest obtained from reference TRBV5-4 and TRBJ1-2, is as follows: ETGVTQSPTHLIKTRGQQVTLRCSSQSGHNTVSWYQQALGQGPQFIFQYYREEENGRGNFPPRFSGLQFPNYSSELNVNALELDDSALYLCASSWGGGGFGYGYTFGSGTRLTVV.

This chain uses TRBV30 with TRBJ1-1; 7 nucleotides agree with TRBD1. Germline CDR1 and CDR2: GTSNPN and SVGIG (reference sequence). The CDR3 loop spans 13 amino acids. V was clipped by 3 bases and J by 4 bases; unmatched bases: 5. The CDR3 DNA reads as TGTGCCTGGAGCCGACAGGGTGGCACTGAAGCTTTCTTT. It encodes CAWSRQGGTEAFF.

This chain connects TRBV19 to TRBJ1-5; D may be TRBD1 (6 bases). V gave up 6 bases and J gave up 7 bases, with 16 bases separating them. This CDR3 contains 14 residues. The germline V gene encodes CDR1 LNHDA and CDR2 SQIVND (reference sequence). The CDR3 nucleotides are TGTGCCAGTAGCCCCGGGGGGCGAAGGCAGCCCCAGCATTTT. Translating gives CASSPGGRRQPQHF.

The chain uses TRBV5-1 and TRBJ1-1; D gene uncertain. The V gene's germline CDR1 is SGHRS and CDR2 YFSETQ. There are 14 residues in the CDR3. V was trimmed by 4 bases and J by 3 bases, leaving 13 bases between them. CDR3 nucleotides: TGCGCCAGCAGCCCCGGAGGACCCCACACTGAAGCTTTCTTT. Residues: CASSPGGPHTEAFF.

The rearrangement joins TRBV30 to TRBJ2-7; D might be TRBD1 (5 bases). V lost 3 bases to trimming and J lost 2 bases, with 14 bases between them. This CDR3 region has 14 residues. The germline CDR1 and CDR2 sequences are GTSNPN and SVGIG (reference sequence). CDR3 protein: CAWSPKGSAYEQYF. CDR3 bases: TGTGCCTGGAGCCCAAAGGGGTCCGCCTACGAGCAGTACTTC.

This chain uses TRBV10-3 with TRBJ1-6; D gene unclear. Trimming pared 2 bases from V and 6 bases from J, leaving 5 bases between. CDR1 ENHRY and CDR2 SYGVKD come from the germline V gene. The CDR3 runs 13 residues. CDR3 in DNA: TGTGCCATCAGTGAGGGCAGTAATTCACCCCTCCACTTT. Amino acid sequence: CAISEGSNSPLHF.

The chain employs TRBV30 and TRBJ1-5, with unresolved D. V was trimmed by 3 bases and J by 2 bases, leaving 11 bases between them. The CDR3 covers 14 residues. CDR1 and CDR2 from the germline V gene are GTSNPN and SVGIG (reference sequence). CDR3 amino acids: CAWRTGVGNQPQHF. The CDR3 coding sequence is TGTGCCTGGAGAACCGGGGTTGGCAATCAGCCCCAGCATTTT.

The rearrangement uses TRBV28 and TRBJ2-7, with TRBD1 identical over 7 bases. Trimming at V came to 9 bases and at J to 2 bases, leaving 4 bases not matched to a gene. The CDR3 loop spans 12 amino acids. CDR1 and CDR2 from the germline V gene are MDHEN and SYDVKM. The CDR3 here is CASRQGPYEQYF. As DNA, the CDR3 is TGTGCCAGTAGACAGGGCCCCTACGAGCAGTACTTC.